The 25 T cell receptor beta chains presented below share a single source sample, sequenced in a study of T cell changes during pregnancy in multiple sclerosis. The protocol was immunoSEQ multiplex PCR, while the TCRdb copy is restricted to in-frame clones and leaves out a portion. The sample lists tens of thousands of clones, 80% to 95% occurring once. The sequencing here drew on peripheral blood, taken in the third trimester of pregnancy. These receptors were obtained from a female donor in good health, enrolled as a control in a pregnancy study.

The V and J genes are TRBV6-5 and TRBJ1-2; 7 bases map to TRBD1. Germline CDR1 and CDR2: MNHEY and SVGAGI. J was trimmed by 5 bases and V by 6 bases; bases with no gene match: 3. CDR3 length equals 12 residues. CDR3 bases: TGTGCCAGCAGGCTACAGGGGTATGGCTACACCTTC. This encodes CASRLQGYGYTF.

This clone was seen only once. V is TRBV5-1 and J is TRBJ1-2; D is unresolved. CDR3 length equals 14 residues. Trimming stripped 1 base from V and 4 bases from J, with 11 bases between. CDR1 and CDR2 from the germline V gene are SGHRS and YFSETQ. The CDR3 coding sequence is TGCGCCAGCAGCTTGATAACTGCTAGCTATGGCTACACCTTC. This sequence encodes CASSLITASYGYTF. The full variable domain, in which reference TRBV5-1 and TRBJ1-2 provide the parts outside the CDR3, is KAGVTQTPRYLIKTRGQQVTLSCSPISGHRSVSWYQQTPGQGLQFLFEYFSETQRNKGNFPGRFSGRQFSNSRSEMNVSTLELGDSALYLCASSLITASYGYTFGSGTRLTVV.

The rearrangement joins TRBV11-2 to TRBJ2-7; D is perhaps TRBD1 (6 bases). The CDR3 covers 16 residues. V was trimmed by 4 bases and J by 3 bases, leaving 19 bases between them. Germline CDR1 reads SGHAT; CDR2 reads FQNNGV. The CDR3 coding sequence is TGTGCCAGCAGCTACCTACGATCAGGGGACAACTACGAGCAGTACTTC. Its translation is CASSYLRSGDNYEQYF.

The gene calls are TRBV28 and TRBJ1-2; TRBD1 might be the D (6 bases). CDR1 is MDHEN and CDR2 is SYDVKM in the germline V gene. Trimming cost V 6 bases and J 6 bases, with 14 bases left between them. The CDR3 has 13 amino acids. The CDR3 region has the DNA TGTGCCAGCAGCCCTACAGGGAATCATGGCTACACCTTC. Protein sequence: CASSPTGNHGYTF.

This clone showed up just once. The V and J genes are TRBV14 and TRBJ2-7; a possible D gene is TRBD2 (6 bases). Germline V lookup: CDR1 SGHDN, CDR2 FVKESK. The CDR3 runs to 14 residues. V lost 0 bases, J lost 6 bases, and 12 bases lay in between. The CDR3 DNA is TGTGCCAGCAGCCAAGATCGGGGGAGCAGCGAGCAGTACTTC. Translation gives CASSQDRGSSEQYF.

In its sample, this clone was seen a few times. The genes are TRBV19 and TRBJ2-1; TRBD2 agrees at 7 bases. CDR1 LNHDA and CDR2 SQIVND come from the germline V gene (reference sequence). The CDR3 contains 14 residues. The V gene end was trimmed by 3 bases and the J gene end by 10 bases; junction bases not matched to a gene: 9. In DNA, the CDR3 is TGTGCCAGTAGTATTACAAGCGGGGTTAGGGAGCAGTTCTTC. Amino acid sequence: CASSITSGVREQFF.

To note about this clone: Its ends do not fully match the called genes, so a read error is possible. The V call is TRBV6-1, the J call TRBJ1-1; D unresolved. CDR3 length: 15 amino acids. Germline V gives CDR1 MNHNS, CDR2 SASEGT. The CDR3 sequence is CASSEGLLLSTEAFF. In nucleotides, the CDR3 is TGTGCCAGCAGCGAAGGGTTACTATTGAGCACTGAAGCTTTCTTT.

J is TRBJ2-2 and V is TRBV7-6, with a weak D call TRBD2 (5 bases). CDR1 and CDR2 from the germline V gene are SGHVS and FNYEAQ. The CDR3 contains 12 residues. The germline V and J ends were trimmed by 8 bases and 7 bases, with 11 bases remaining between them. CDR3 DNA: TGTGCCAGCGAAGGAGGAGGCGGGGAGCTGTTTTTT. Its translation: CASEGGGGELFF.

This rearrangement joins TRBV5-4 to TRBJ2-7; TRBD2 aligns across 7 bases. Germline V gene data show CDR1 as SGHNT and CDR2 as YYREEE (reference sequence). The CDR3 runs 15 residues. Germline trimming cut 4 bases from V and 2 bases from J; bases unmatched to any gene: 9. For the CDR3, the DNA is TGTGCCAGCAGCCGAACCGCGGGAGAAACCTACGAGCAGTACTTC. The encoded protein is CASSRTAGETYEQYF.

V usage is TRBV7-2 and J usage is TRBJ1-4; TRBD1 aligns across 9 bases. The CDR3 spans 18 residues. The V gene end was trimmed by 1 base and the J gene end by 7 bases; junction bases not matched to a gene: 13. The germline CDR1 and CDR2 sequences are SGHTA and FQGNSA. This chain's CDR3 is CASSLVFTSGQGGEKLFF. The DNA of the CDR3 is TGTGCCAGCAGCTTAGTATTCACTTCGGGACAGGGCGGTGAAAAACTGTTTTTT.

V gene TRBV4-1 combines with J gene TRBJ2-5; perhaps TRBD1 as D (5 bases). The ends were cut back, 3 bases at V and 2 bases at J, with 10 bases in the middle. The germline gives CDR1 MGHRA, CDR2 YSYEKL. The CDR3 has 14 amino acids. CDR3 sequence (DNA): TGCGCCAGCAGCCATCCCCACAGGCAAGAGACCCAGTACTTC. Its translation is CASSHPHRQETQYF.

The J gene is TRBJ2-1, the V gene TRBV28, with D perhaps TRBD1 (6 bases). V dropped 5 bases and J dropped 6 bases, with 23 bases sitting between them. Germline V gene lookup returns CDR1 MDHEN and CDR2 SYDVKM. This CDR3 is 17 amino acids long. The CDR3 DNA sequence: TGTGCCAGCAGTCCCATACCCCCCACAGGGTGGGGCAATGAGCAGTTCTTC. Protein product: CASSPIPPTGWGNEQFF.

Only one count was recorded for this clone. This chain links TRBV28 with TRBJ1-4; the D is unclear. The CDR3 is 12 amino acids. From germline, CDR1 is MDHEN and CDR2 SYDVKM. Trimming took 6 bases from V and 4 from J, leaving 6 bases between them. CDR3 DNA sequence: TGTGCCAGCAGCCGCTATAATGAAAAACTGTTTTTT. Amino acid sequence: CASSRYNEKLFF.

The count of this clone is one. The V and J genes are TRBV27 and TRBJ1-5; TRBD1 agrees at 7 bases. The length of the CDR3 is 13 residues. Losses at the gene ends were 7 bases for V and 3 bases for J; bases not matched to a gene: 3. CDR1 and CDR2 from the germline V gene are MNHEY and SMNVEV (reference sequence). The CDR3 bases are TGTGCCAGCAAGACAGGGACCAATCAGCCCCAGCATTTT. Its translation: CASKTGTNQPQHF.

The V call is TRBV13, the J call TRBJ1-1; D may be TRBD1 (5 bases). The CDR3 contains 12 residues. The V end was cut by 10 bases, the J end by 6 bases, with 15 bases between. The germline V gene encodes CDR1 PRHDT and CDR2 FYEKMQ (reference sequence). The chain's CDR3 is CATSLGGAEAFF. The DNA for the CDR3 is TGTGCCACCAGTTTGGGGGGGGCTGAAGCTTTCTTT.

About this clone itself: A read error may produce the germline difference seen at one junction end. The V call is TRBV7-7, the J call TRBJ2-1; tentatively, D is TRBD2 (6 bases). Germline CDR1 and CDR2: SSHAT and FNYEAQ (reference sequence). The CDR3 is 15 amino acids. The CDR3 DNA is TGTGCTAGCAGCCCTGTAGCGGAGAAGTTCAATGAGCAGTTCTTC. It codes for CASSPVAEKFNEQFF.

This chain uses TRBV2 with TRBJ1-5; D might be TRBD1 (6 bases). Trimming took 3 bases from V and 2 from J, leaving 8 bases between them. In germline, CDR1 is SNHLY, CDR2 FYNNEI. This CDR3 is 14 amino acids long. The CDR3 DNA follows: TGTGCCAGCAGTGACAGGGGTGGCAATCAGCCCCAGCATTTT. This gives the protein CASSDRGGNQPQHF.

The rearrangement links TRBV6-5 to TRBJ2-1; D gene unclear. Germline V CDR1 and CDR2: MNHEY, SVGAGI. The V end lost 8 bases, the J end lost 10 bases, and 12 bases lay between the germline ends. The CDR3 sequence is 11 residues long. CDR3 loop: CASRVPREQFF. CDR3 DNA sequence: TGTGCCAGCCGGGTACCCCGCGAGCAGTTCTTC.

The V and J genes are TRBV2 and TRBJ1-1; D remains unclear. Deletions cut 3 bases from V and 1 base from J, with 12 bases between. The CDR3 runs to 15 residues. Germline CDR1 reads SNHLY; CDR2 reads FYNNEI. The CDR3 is CASSDLGLENTEAFF. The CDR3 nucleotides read TGTGCCAGCAGTGATCTGGGCTTAGAGAACACTGAAGCTTTCTTT. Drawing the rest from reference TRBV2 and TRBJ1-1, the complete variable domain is EPEVTQTPSHQVTQMGQEVILRCVPISNHLYFYWYRQILGQKVEFLVSFYNNEISEKSEIFDDQFSVERPDGSNFTLKIRSTKLEDSAMYFCASSDLGLENTEAFFGQGTRLTVV.

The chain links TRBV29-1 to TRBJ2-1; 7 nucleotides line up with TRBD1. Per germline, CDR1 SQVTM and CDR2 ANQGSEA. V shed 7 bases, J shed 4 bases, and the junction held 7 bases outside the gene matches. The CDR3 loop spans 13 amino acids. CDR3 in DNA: TGCAGCGGTGTGACAGGGTCTTACAATGAGCAGTTCTTC. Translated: CSGVTGSYNEQFF.

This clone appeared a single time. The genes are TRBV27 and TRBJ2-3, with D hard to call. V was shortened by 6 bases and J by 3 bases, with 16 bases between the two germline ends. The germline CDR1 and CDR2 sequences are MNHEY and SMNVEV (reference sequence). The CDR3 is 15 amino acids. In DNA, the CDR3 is TGTGCCAGCAGCGAGTCGGTTCGGTGGACAGATACGCAGTATTTT. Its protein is CASSESVRWTDTQYF.

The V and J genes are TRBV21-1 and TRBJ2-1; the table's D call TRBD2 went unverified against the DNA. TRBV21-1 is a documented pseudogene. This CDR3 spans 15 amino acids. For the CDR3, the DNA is TGTGCCAGCAGCGCGGACGGGAGTGGATACAATGAGCAGTTCTTC. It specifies CASSADGSGYNEQFF.

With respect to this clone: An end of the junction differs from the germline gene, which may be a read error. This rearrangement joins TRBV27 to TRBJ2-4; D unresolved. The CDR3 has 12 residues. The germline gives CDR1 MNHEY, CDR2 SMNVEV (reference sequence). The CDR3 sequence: CARREAKNIQYF. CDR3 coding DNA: TGTGCCCGGCGAGAGGCCAAAAACATTCAGTATTTC.

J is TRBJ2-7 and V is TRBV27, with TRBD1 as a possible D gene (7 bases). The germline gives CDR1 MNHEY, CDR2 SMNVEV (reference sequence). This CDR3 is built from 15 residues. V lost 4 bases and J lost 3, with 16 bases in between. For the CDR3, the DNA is TGTGCCAGCAGTTACAGGGGACTTGGAGTCTACGAGCAGTACTTC. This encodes CASSYRGLGVYEQYF.

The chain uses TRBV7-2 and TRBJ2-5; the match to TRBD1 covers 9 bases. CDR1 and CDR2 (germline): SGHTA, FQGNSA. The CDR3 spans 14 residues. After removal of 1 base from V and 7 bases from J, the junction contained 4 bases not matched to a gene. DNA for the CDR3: TGTGCCAGCAGCTTAGGGACAGGGGTTCGGACCCAGTACTTC. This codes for CASSLGTGVRTQYF.